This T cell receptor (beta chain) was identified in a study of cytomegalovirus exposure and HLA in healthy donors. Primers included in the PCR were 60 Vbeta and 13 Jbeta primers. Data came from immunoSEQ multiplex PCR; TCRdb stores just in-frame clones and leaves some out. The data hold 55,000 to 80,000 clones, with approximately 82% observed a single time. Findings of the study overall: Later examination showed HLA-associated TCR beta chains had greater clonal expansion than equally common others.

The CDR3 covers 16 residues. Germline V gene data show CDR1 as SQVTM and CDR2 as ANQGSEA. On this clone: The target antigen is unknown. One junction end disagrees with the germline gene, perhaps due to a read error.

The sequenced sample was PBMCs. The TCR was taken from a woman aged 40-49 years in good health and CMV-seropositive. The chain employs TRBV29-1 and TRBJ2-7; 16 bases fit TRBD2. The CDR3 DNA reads TGCAGCGCTGAAGGGACTAGCGGGGGGGAGGTCTACGAGCAGTACTTC. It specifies CSAEGTSGGEVYEQYF.